This TCR beta chain is drawn from a study of Ad26.COV2.S vaccination and SARS-CoV-2 variants. Only in-frame clones appear in the TCRdb table, and some are missing; sequencing was by immunoSEQ multiplex PCR. Of about 350,000 clones in the sample, about 91% were seen once. A single count supports this clone. Its matching antigen is unknown. Findings and caveats of the study: Substantial breadth in spike-specific CD8+ and CD4+ T cell responses was reportedly seen after vaccination. Vaccinees showed greater spike-specific TCR breadth than placebo recipients.

This CDR3 is built from 13 residues. Losses at the gene ends were 7 bases for V and 2 bases for J; bases not matched to a gene: 3. CDR1 and CDR2 from the germline V gene are SGHVS and FQNEAQ. The receptor comes from a human donor who had recovered from COVID-19. The sequences come from peripheral blood, collected after recovery from COVID-19. This sequence joins TRBV7-8 and TRBJ2-5; TRBD2 matches 8 bases. The CDR3 sequence: CASKVAGQETQYF. CDR3 nucleotides: TGTGCCAGCAAAGTAGCGGGGCAAGAGACCCAGTACTTC.